The 6 T cell receptor beta chains given below trace back to one sample, sequenced in a study of blood T cell repertoires in COVID-19. Method: immunoSEQ multiplex PCR; TCRdb's copy keeps in-frame clones and lacks some. The repertoire holds 250,000 to 350,000 clones, with approximately 85% as singletons. Sequencing input: PBMCs or T cells enriched from blood (not recorded which). The receptors derive from a woman aged 25 to 39 who had recovered from COVID-19.

CDR3 protein: CASSLATGETQYF. The CDR3 region has the DNA TGTGCCAGCAGCTTAGCTACGGGGGAGACCCAGTACTTC. The chain uses TRBV7-8 and TRBJ2-5; perhaps TRBD2 as D (5 bases). V was shortened by 0 bases and J by 5 bases, with 7 bases between the two germline ends. The CDR3 is made up of 13 amino acids. Germline CDR1 SGHVS, CDR2 FQNEAQ.

The chain has TRBV7-9 and TRBJ2-5; D is perhaps TRBD2 (6 bases). The CDR3 loop spans 11 amino acids. Trimming took 8 bases from V and 7 from J, leaving 11 bases between them. Germline CDR1 reads SEHNR; CDR2 reads FQNEAQ (reference sequence). For the CDR3, the DNA is TGTGCCAGCGCCTACGGGGGGACCCAGTACTTC. As protein: CASAYGGTQYF.

The chain joins TRBV28 to TRBJ2-7, with TRBD1 matching over 10 bases. This CDR3 has 15 amino acids. The trim removed 6 bases at V and 4 bases at J, leaving 9 bases unmatched. Germline values: CDR1 MDHEN, CDR2 SYDVKM. The CDR3 here is CASSPQPGQGYEQYF. The CDR3 region has the DNA TGTGCCAGCAGCCCACAACCGGGACAGGGGTACGAGCAGTACTTC.

This chain uses TRBV5-1 with TRBJ2-7; 7 bases line up with TRBD1. V trimming: 0 bases; J trimming: 4 bases; junction bases outside the gene matches: 4. Germline CDR1 SGHRS, CDR2 YFSETQ. CDR3 size: 14 residues. The CDR3 DNA reads TGCGCCAGCAGCTTGGCACCGGACAGGTACGAGCAGTACTTC. Its protein product is CASSLAPDRYEQYF.

V usage is TRBV11-3 and J usage is TRBJ2-2; a possible D gene is TRBD2 (5 bases). The CDR3 extends over 15 amino acids. Trimming removed 5 bases at V and 1 base at J, with 11 bases between. Germline V CDR1 and CDR2: SGHNT, YENEEA. CDR3 sequence: CASSPGLGNTGELFF. CDR3 coding DNA: TGTGCCAGCAGCCCCGGACTGGGGAACACCGGGGAGCTGTTTTTT.

The rearrangement links TRBV10-3 to TRBJ2-3; D is possibly TRBD2 (5 bases). The CDR3 spans 15 residues. The germline CDR1 and CDR2 sequences are ENHRY and SYGVKD. The germline V and J ends were trimmed by 0 bases and 5 bases, with 12 bases remaining between them. The CDR3 protein is CAISESGAFLDTQYF. The CDR3 nucleotides are TGTGCCATCAGTGAGTCGGGAGCCTTCTTAGATACGCAGTATTTT.